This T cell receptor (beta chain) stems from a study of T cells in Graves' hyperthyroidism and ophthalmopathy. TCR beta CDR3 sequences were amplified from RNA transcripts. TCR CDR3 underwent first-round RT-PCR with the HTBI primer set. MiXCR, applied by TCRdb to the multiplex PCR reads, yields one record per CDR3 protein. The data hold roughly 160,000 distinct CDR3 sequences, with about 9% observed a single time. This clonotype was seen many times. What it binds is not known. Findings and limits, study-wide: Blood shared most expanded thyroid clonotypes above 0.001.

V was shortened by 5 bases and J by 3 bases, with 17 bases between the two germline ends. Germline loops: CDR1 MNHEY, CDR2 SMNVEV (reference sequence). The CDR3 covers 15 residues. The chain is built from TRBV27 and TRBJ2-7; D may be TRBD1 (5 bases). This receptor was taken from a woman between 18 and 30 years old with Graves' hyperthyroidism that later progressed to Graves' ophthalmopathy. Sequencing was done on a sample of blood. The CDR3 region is CASSVVGQTFYEQYF. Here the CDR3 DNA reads TGTGCCAGCAGTGTAGTAGGACAAACCTTCTACGAGCAGTACTTC.